This T cell receptor beta chain was sequenced for a study of radiation and T cells in renal cell carcinoma. Comments on this clone: Its antigen is as yet unknown.

This sample's time point: blood 4 weeks post-SBRT, at nephrectomy. Treatment given: 15 Gy SBRT to primary tumor, nephrectomy 4 weeks later. This renal cell carcinoma was of the clear cell type. Findings of the study overall: Top tumor clonotypes rose in blood 2 weeks post-radiation, then contracted.

The method was immunoSEQ multiplex PCR; TCRdb's version includes in-frame clones alone and lacks a portion of them. Of 140,000 to 150,000 clones listed, approximately 86% are singletons. Trimming left V 7 bases short and J 5 bases short, with 17 bases between. The CDR3 totals 14 residues. CDR1 is MDHEN, CDR2 SYDVKM, per germline. The sample was blood, taken from a patient whose treatment included radiotherapy and nephrectomy. This TCR was recovered from a woman aged 50 to 65 with renal cell carcinoma. The chain joins TRBV28 to TRBJ1-1; TRBD1 is a possible D gene (6 bases). In nucleotides, the CDR3 is TGTGCCAGCACCGACCAGGGGCGGGGAACTGAAGCTTTCTTT. This encodes CASTDQGRGTEAFF. The entire variable domain, with the rest obtained from reference TRBV28 and TRBJ1-1, is as follows: DVKVTQSSRYLVKRTGEKVFLECVQDMDHENMFWYRQDPGLGLRLIYFSYDVKMKEKGDIPEGYSVSREKKERFSLILESASTNQTSMYLCASTDQGRGTEAFFGQGTRLTVV.